These 20 T cell receptor beta chains share one sample of origin, sequenced in a study of CD8+CD57+ T cells in acquired aplastic anemia. Profiling that covered TCR beta VDJ and CDR3 relied on genomic DNA as its template. MiXCR was run by TCRdb on the reads, yielding one entry per CDR3 protein. Found here are 150,000 to 200,000 distinct CDR3 sequences, roughly 40% of them singletons; the top ten hold 0.9% to 1.2%. The sequencing input was sorted CD4+, CD8+, or CD8+CD57+ T cells (not recorded which) from PBMCs. All receptors derive from a human donor in good health.

This clonotype was detected many times. The CDR3 DNA reads as TGTGCCAGCAGTTACTCGATGCCTAATGAAAAACTGTTTTTT. Encoded protein: CASSYSMPNEKLFF. V is TRBV6-5 and J is TRBJ1-4, with D unresolved. This CDR3 is built from 14 residues. Germline CDR1 reads MNHEY; CDR2 reads SVGAGI. Trimming took 0 bases from V and 3 from J, leaving 5 bases between them.

This clonotype was recorded at least ten times. The rearrangement links TRBV19 to TRBJ2-2, with TRBD1 matching 7 bases. Germline V gene lookup returns CDR1 LNHDA and CDR2 SQIVND (reference sequence). V was pared by 5 bases and J by 4 bases, with 4 bases of the junction left unmatched. This CDR3 comprises 14 residues. The CDR3 sequence is CASSRDRATGELFF. DNA of the CDR3: TGTGCCAGTAGTCGGGACAGAGCCACCGGGGAGCTGTTTTTT.

As concerns this clonotype: The CDR3 end shows no conserved phenylalanine or tryptophan, and so a read error is likely. The gene calls are TRBV18 and TRBJ2-5, with a possible D match to TRBD2 (5 bases). The CDR3 contains 15 residues. V lost 1 base and J 0 bases, leaving 9 bases between the germline ends. Germline V lookup: CDR1 KGHSH, CDR2 LQKENI. The CDR3 bases are TGTGCCAGCTCACCACTGGTCGGGGACCAAGAGACCCAGTACTCC. Its protein product is CASSPLVGDQETQYS.

This sequence joins TRBV24-1 and TRBJ1-2; TRBD1 matches 9 bases. J was trimmed by 7 bases and V by 3 bases; bases with no gene match: 5. CDR3 size: 14 residues. CDR1 KGHDR and CDR2 SFDVKD come from the germline V gene. Here the CDR3 DNA reads TGTGCCACCAGTGATAGGGACAGGGCACTTGGCTACACCTTC. It is translated as CATSDRDRALGYTF.

This clonotype turned up a few times. The V and J genes are TRBV4-1 and TRBJ1-3; D is possibly TRBD1 (5 bases). The germline gives CDR1 MGHRA, CDR2 YSYEKL. CDR3 length: 17 amino acids. V lost 1 base and J 0 bases, leaving 13 bases between the germline ends. The CDR3: CASSQGAGSFSGNTIYF. In DNA, the CDR3 is TGCGCCAGCAGCCAAGGGGCAGGGAGTTTCTCTGGAAACACCATATATTTT.

This clonotype was found many times. V gene TRBV6-1 combines with J gene TRBJ1-1, with a possible D match to TRBD1 (5 bases). V was shortened by 7 bases and J by 4 bases, with 16 bases between the two germline ends. The CDR3 has 14 amino acids. The germline CDR1 and CDR2 sequences are MNHNS and SASEGT. The CDR3 coding sequence is TGTGCCAGCATCATAAGGGACCGTGGCACTGAAGCTTTCTTT. Translating it yields CASIIRDRGTEAFF.

Points on this clonotype: At one end, the junction sequence differs from germline, possibly due to a read error. This chain joins TRBV5-6 and TRBJ2-7; D not certain. CDR3 length: 11 residues. Germline V gives CDR1 SGHDT, CDR2 YYEEEE. The DNA for the CDR3 is TGTGCCAGCAGCGACCACTACGAGCAGTGCTTC. It codes for CASSDHYEQCF.

Concerning this clonotype itself: The junction does not match germline at one end; this may be a read error. The chain couples TRBV20-1 to TRBJ2-5; D possibly matches TRBD1 or TRBD2 (7 bases each). The CDR3 has 17 residues. CDR1 and CDR2 from the germline V gene are DFQATT and SNEGSKA (reference sequence). The CDR3: CSTRGPTSDGTQETQYF. In nucleotides, the CDR3 is TGCAGTACTAGGGGGCCTACTAGCGACGGTACGCAAGAGACCCAGTACTTC.

This clonotype was seen repeatedly, ten times or more. The V call is TRBV5-4, the J call TRBJ2-7; no clear D. V was pared by 0 bases and J by 2 bases, with 12 bases between. The CDR3 runs to 15 residues. The germline V gene encodes CDR1 SGHNT and CDR2 YYREEE (reference sequence). CDR3 region: CASSLAPDLTYEQYF. The CDR3 DNA reads as TGTGCCAGCAGCTTGGCACCCGACTTAACCTACGAGCAGTACTTC.

The chain combines TRBV7-2 with TRBJ2-3, with D unclear. CDR3 size: 13 residues. V lost 5 bases and J lost 4, with 10 bases in between. Germline assignment: CDR1 SGHTA and CDR2 FQGNSA. The CDR3 loop is CASSPHRPDTQYF. CDR3 bases: TGTGCCAGCAGCCCCCACCGTCCAGATACGCAGTATTTT.

This clonotype was seen a few times. The chain couples TRBV5-1 to TRBJ2-5; TRBD2 aligns across 10 bases. Trimming removed 5 bases from V and 5 bases from J; junction bases left unmatched: 9. The germline V gene encodes CDR1 SGHRS and CDR2 YFSETQ. This CDR3 region has 15 residues. The CDR3 here is CASRDGTSDAETQYF. The DNA for the CDR3 is TGCGCCAGCAGGGACGGGACTAGCGATGCGGAGACCCAGTACTTC.

At least ten counts were recorded for this clonotype. The rearrangement joins TRBV10-3 to TRBJ2-7, with 8 bases that match TRBD2. After removal of 0 bases from V and 4 bases from J, the junction contained 2 bases not matched to a gene. Germline CDR1 and CDR2: ENHRY and SYGVKD. CDR3 length: 14 amino acids. The CDR3 spells CAISESASGYEQYF. The DNA of the CDR3 is TGTGCCATCAGTGAGTCGGCTAGCGGGTACGAGCAGTACTTC.

The chain uses TRBV25-1 and TRBJ2-6; TRBD1 matches 9 bases. V trimming: 5 bases; J trimming: 0 bases; junction bases outside the gene matches: 8. This CDR3 region has 18 residues. Germline values: CDR1 MGHDK, CDR2 SYGVNS. DNA of the CDR3: TGTGCCAGCAGTCTACTCGGACAGGGGAACTCTGGGGCCAACGTCCTGACTTTC. Encoded protein: CASSLLGQGNSGANVLTF. The variable domain in full, with the rest retrieved from reference TRBV25-1 and TRBJ2-6, is EADIYQTPRYLVIGTGKKITLECSQTMGHDKMYWYQQDPGMELHLIHYSYGVNSTEKGDLSSESTVSRIRTEHFPLTLESARPSHTSQYLCASSLLGQGNSGANVLTFGAGSRLTVL.

The chain combines TRBV7-3 with TRBJ1-1; D possibly corresponds to TRBD1 (6 bases). Trimming shortened V by 1 base and J by 0 bases, and 18 bases separated the two germline ends. CDR3 length equals 18 residues. The germline CDR1 and CDR2 sequences are SGHTA and FQGTGA. In DNA form, the CDR3 reads TGTGCCAGCAGCTTAAGACCTCTTGGGGACACCCTGAACACTGAAGCTTTCTTT. Translating gives CASSLRPLGDTLNTEAFF.

The chain carries TRBV9 and TRBJ1-6, with TRBD1 identical over 10 bases. The germline gives CDR1 SGDLS, CDR2 YYNGEE. The trim removed 3 bases at V and 10 bases at J, leaving 4 bases unmatched. This CDR3 contains 14 residues. Here the CDR3 reads CASSAWTGGSPLHF. DNA of the CDR3: TGTGCCAGCAGCGCCTGGACAGGGGGGTCACCCCTCCACTTT. Supplemented by reference TRBV9 and TRBJ1-6, the full variable domain reads DSGVTQTPKHLITATGQRVTLRCSPRSGDLSVYWYQQSLDQGLQFLIQYYNGEERAKGNILERFSAQQFPDLHSELNLSSLELGDSALYFCASSAWTGGSPLHFGNGTRLTVT.

This clonotype was observed at least ten times. V gene TRBV12-5 combines with J gene TRBJ1-5; D is unresolved. Looked up from germline, CDR1 is LGHNT and CDR2 is FRNRAP. The V end lost 1 base, the J end lost 0 bases, and 1 base lay between the germline ends. The CDR3 is made up of 13 amino acids. CDR3 protein: CASGLDSNQPQHF. The CDR3 DNA follows: TGTGCTAGTGGTTTGGATAGCAATCAGCCCCAGCATTTT.

This clonotype was seen many times. The rearrangement uses TRBV14 and TRBJ2-5, with TRBD2 as a possible D gene (6 bases). Deletions cut 2 bases from V and 0 bases from J, with 10 bases between. This CDR3 is 15 amino acids long. Germline values: CDR1 SGHDN, CDR2 FVKESK. The CDR3 DNA follows: TGTGCCAGCAGCCAATTTGGGGGGTACCAAGAGACCCAGTACTTC. Translation: CASSQFGGYQETQYF.

This clonotype has at least ten counts. J is TRBJ2-7 and V is TRBV27; tentative D call: TRBD1 (5 bases). The germline gives CDR1 MNHEY, CDR2 SMNVEV (reference sequence). Trimming stripped 0 bases from V and 7 bases from J, with 16 bases between. The CDR3 totals 15 residues. This CDR3 reads CASSLSGLWGVEQYF. The CDR3 coding sequence is TGTGCCAGCAGTTTATCGGGGCTTTGGGGCGTGGAGCAGTACTTC.

The chain joins TRBV20-1 to TRBJ2-1; D remains unclear. Germline-derived CDR1 and CDR2 are DFQATT and SNEGSKA (reference sequence). This CDR3 is built from 12 residues. V was trimmed by 0 bases and J by 9 bases, leaving 9 bases between them. This CDR3 reads CSARDVAFEQFF. DNA of the CDR3: TGCAGTGCTAGAGATGTAGCTTTTGAGCAGTTCTTC.

This clonotype has at least ten counts. This chain connects TRBV12-3 or TRBV12-4 to TRBJ1-1; 7 bases map to TRBD1. V dropped 7 bases and J dropped 4; count of bases not matched to a gene: 12. This CDR3 region has 15 residues. In DNA form, the CDR3 reads TGTGCCAGCACCACACCCGACAGGGATTTCACTGAAGCTTTCTTT. It specifies CASTTPDRDFTEAFF.